The rows below give T cell receptor beta chains drawn from one sample of a study of shared clonotypes between healthy human individuals. Produced via immunoSEQ multiplex PCR; TCRdb's table is partial and in-frame only. The table lists just over 2,000,000 clones, 95% of them singletons. The sample consisted of naive CD4+ T cells sorted from blood. Receptor source: a man younger than 35 in good health. CDR3s include the opening cysteine and the closing phenylalanine or tryptophan. A D gene is named only where the DNA matches it firmly. Clone size is shown for a subset of rows, as once, few, many or a class of expanded clone.

>TRBV4-3|TRBJ2-7|.|TRBD2
CASSQVSNLGGGSSYEQYF
TGCGCCAGCAGCCAAGTATCTAATCTTGGGGGAGGGAGCTCCTACGAGCAGTACTTC
>TRBV11-1|TRBJ2-7|once|TRBD1
CASSHRDRGRYEQYF
TGTGCCAGCAGCCACCGGGACAGGGGTCGTTACGAGCAGTACTTC
>TRBV7-9|TRBJ2-3|.|.
CASSTTRGTDTQYF
TGTGCCAGCAGCACCACTCGGGGCACAGATACGCAGTATTTT
>TRBV6-1|TRBJ2-2|.|.
CASSASGNTGELFF
TGTGCCAGCAGTGCAAGTGGAAACACCGGGGAGCTGTTTTTT
>TRBV7-3|TRBJ2-3|.|.
CASSSQPGPAGTQYF
TGTGCCAGCAGCTCCCAACCCGGGCCCGCGGGTACGCAGTATTTT
>TRBV30|TRBJ2-7|.|.
CAWSVRPGEQYF
TGTGCCTGGAGTGTTCGGCCAGGAGAGCAGTACTTC
>TRBV27|TRBJ2-7|.|TRBD1
CASSLRFVWDRAYYEQYF
TGTGCCAGCAGTTTAAGGTTCGTGTGGGACAGAGCATACTACGAGCAGTACTTC
>TRBV2|TRBJ2-7|once|TRBD2
CASSEEGVGLVSDEQYF
TGTGCCAGCAGTGAAGAAGGGGTGGGACTAGTAAGCGACGAGCAGTACTTC
>TRBV29-1|TRBJ2-3|.|TRBD2
CSVPSGALTDTQYF
TGCAGCGTCCCCAGCGGGGCCCTCACAGATACGCAGTATTTT
>TRBV19|TRBJ1-3|.|.
CASRQKTNTIYF
TGTGCCAGTAGGCAGAAGACTAACACCATATATTTT
>TRBV5-1|TRBJ1-6|.|.
CASTPGAGSEQSPLHF
TGCGCCAGCACTCCCGGGGCCGGGAGTGAGCAATCACCCCTCCACTTT
>TRBV27|TRBJ2-7|.|.
CASSLYPKGYEQYF
TGTGCCAGCAGTTTATACCCGAAGGGATACGAGCAGTACTTC
>TRBV7-9|TRBJ2-1|once|TRBD1
CASSLGQGAENEQFF
TGTGCCAGCAGCTTAGGACAGGGGGCAGAAAATGAGCAGTTCTTC
>TRBV6-6|TRBJ1-3|once|TRBD1
CASIKQGGSGNTIYF
TGTGCCAGCATAAAACAGGGGGGGTCTGGAAACACCATATATTTT
>TRBV6-5|TRBJ1-2|.|.
CASSYSDSYGYTF
TGTGCCAGCAGTTATTCCGATTCCTATGGCTACACCTTC
>TRBV6-5|TRBJ2-7|.|.
CASSYGSLTYEQYF
TGTGCCAGCAGTTACGGGTCCTTAACCTACGAGCAGTACTTC
>TRBV6-4|TRBJ2-5|.|.
CASSDWPGPRLETQYF
TGTGCCAGCAGTGACTGGCCGGGACCTAGGCTCGAGACCCAGTACTTC
>TRBV6-6|TRBJ2-5|.|.
CASRSLGAQETQYF
TGTGCCAGCAGGAGTTTGGGGGCTCAAGAGACCCAGTACTTC
>TRBV10-1|TRBJ2-2|.|TRBD1
CASSEFDRGGTGELFF
TGCGCCAGCAGTGAGTTCGACAGGGGAGGCACCGGGGAGCTGTTTTTT
>TRBV2|TRBJ2-3|.|TRBD2
CATGLVRTDTQYF
TGTGCCACCGGACTAGTTCGTACAGATACGCAGTATTTT
>TRBV25-1|TRBJ2-7|once|.
CASSQGEAASYEQYF
TGTGCCAGCAGCCAAGGGGAGGCTGCTAGCTACGAGCAGTACTTC
>TRBV6-5|TRBJ1-2|many|.
CASISTGDYGYTF
TGTGCCAGCATCTCAACAGGCGATTATGGCTACACCTTC
>TRBV29-1|TRBJ2-3|.|.
CSVGGSSTDTQYF
TGCAGCGTTGGTGGCAGCAGCACAGATACGCAGTATTTT
>TRBV18|TRBJ2-1|.|TRBD2
CASSPGLAVNEQFF
TGTGCCAGCTCCCCTGGACTAGCGGTTAATGAGCAGTTCTTC
>TRBV5-1|TRBJ2-3|.|.
CASSLSYQSFTDTQYF
TGCGCCAGCAGCTTGAGTTACCAATCTTTCACAGATACGCAGTATTTT
>TRBV11-2|TRBJ2-7|.|.
CASSVDPGPVYEQYF
TGTGCCAGCAGCGTAGATCCGGGACCGGTCTACGAGCAGTACTTC